The 5 T cell receptor beta chains below were found in one sample sequenced in a study of blood T cell repertoires in COVID-19. Libraries were prepared by immunoSEQ multiplex PCR; TCRdb keeps only in-frame clonotypes and omits some of them. The profile shows 350,000 to 400,000 clones, around nine tenths of them singletons. Sequencing input: PBMCs or T cells enriched from blood (not recorded which). The receptor source for this set is a woman aged 30 to 39 who had recovered from COVID-19.

The rearrangement links TRBV25-1 to TRBJ1-2; TRBD1 matches at 11 bases. Germline assignment: CDR1 MGHDK and CDR2 SYGVNS. V trimming: 3 bases; J trimming: 8 bases; junction bases outside the gene matches: 5. This CDR3 has 14 residues. The CDR3 DNA reads TGTGCCAGCAGTGATCACGGGACAGGGGGAGGCTACACCTTC. It codes for CASSDHGTGGGYTF.

In DNA, the CDR3 is TGTGCCAGCAGTTACGCGGGACAGCTCCTCACCGGGGAGCTGTTTTTT. Protein sequence: CASSYAGQLLTGELFF. The chain is built from TRBV6-2 or TRBV6-3 and TRBJ2-2; maybe TRBD1 (7 bases). Germline loops: CDR1 MNHEY, CDR2 SVGEGT. The CDR3 totals 16 residues. V lost 2 bases and J 4 bases, leaving 14 bases between the germline ends.

The rearrangement links TRBV7-9 to TRBJ1-2; no clear D. This CDR3 contains 15 residues. V was cut by 4 bases and J by 5 bases, with 17 bases left in between. In germline, CDR1 is SEHNR, CDR2 FQNEAQ (reference sequence). The CDR3 nucleotides read TGTGCCAGCAGCTACTCGACCGGGTTGTCATATGGCTACACCTTC. Amino acids: CASSYSTGLSYGYTF.

This sequence joins TRBV11-3 and TRBJ2-3; D is perhaps TRBD2 (6 bases). This CDR3 has 16 amino acids. CDR1 and CDR2 (germline): SGHNT, YENEEA. V was cut by 4 bases and J by 0 bases, with 14 bases left in between. The CDR3, as DNA: TGTGCCAGCAGCTCGGGGGAGGTTACTAGCACAGATACGCAGTATTTT. As protein: CASSSGEVTSTDTQYF.

The chain couples TRBV9 to TRBJ2-1; 7 positions match TRBD1. CDR3 length equals 14 residues. V shed 3 bases and J 3 bases; nucleotides not matched to a gene: 3. Germline lookup yields CDR1 SGDLS and CDR2 YYNGEE. In DNA, the CDR3 is TGTGCCAGCAGCGGCACAGGGGACTACAATGAGCAGTTCTTC. This encodes CASSGTGDYNEQFF.